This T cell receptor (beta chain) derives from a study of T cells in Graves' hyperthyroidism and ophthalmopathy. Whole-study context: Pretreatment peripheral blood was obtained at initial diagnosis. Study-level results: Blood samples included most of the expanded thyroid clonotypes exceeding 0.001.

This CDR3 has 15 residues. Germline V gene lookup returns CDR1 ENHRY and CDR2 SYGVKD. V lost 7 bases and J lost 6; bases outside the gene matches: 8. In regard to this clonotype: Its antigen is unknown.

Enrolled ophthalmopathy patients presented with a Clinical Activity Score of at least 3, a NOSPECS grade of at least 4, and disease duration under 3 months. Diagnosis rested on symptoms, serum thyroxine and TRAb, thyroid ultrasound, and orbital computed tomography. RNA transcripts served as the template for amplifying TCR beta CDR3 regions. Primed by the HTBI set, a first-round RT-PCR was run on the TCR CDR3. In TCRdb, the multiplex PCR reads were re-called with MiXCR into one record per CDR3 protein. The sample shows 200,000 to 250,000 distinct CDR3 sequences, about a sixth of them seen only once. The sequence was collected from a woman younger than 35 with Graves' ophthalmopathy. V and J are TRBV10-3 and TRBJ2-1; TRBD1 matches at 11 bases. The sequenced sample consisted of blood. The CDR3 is CAITAGTGGGNEQFF. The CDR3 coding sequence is TGTGCCATCACAGCCGGGACAGGGGGGGGCAATGAGCAGTTCTTC.